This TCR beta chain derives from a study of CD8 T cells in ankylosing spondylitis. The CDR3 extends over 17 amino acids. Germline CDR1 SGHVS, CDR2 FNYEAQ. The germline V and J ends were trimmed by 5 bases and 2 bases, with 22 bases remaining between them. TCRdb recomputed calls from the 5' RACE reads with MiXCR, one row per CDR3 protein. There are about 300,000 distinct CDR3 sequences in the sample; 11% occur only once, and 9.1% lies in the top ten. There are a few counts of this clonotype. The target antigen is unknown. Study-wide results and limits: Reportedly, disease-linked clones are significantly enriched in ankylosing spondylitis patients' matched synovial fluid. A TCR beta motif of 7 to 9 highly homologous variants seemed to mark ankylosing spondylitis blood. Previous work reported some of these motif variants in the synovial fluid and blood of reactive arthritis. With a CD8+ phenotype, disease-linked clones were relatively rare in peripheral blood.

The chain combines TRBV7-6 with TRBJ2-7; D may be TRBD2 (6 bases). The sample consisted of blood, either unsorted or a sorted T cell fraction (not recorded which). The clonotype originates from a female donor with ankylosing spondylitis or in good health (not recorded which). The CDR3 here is CASSPRAGTYFPYEQYF. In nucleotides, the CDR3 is TGTGCCAGCAGCCCGAGGGCAGGGACTTACTTCCCCTACGAGCAGTACTTC.